This TCR beta chain was profiled in a study of blood T cell repertoires in COVID-19. Background on the study: T cells, B-cell-depleted T cells, or PBMCs supplied cDNA or gDNA.

Original processing methods: Reference gene primers were amplified, and this amplification served to estimate nucleated cell counts. Generated by immunoSEQ multiplex PCR, the TCRdb table keeps only in-frame clones and is missing some. From that table come the V and J calls and clone size; the DNA was used to work out D and trimming. Of around 300,000 clones listed, roughly 90% were seen once; the top ten hold around 2%. This TCR was sampled from a woman in her 30s with COVID-19, enrolled during active disease. The sample consisted of peripheral blood.

The CDR3 protein is CASLGEGTEAFF. Here the CDR3 DNA reads TGTGCCAGCCTTGGGGAGGGGACTGAAGCTTTCTTT. The chain has TRBV2 and TRBJ1-1, with D maybe TRBD1 (5 bases). This CDR3 comprises 12 residues. In germline, CDR1 is SNHLY, CDR2 FYNNEI. V lost 8 bases and J lost 5, with 12 bases in between.